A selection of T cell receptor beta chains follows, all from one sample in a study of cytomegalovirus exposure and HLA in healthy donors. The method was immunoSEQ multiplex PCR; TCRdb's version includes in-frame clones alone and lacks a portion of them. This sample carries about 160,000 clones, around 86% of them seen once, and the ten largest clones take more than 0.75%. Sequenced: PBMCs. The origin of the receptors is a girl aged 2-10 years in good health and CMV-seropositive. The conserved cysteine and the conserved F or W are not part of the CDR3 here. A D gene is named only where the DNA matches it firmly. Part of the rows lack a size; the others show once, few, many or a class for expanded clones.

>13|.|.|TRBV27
ASSLSRQMNTEAF
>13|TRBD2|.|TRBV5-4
ASSPSGSAQETQY
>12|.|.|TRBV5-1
ASSLEGGDQPQH
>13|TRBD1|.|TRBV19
ASRPSGGSNQPQH
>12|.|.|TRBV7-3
ASSAQGMNTEAF
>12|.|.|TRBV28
AIHRGGVGQPQH
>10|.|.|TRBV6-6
ASSLTSGAQY
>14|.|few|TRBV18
ASSPPSGSGGEKLF
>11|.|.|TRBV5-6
ASSLDMNTEAF
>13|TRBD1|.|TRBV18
ASSPPKGGDYEQY
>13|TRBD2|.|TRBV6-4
ASSPTSGDYNEQF
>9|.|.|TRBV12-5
ASGDHRRLF
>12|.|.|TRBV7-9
ASSFRQISYEQY
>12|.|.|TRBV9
ASSVGPRENIQY
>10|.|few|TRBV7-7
ASSLGRGTQY
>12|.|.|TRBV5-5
ASSLVGGRGEAF
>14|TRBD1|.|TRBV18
ASSPLLGQGGYGYT
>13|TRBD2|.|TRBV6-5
ASSYLAGGQYEQY
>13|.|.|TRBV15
ATSRNRDRNEKLF
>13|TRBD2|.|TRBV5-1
ASSLRAGALYTQY
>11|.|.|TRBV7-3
ASSLRYQETQY
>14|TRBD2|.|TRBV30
AWRRTSGGLAGELF
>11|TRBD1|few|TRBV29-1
SVTDRAGYEQY
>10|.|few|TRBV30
ASEGNVGEAF
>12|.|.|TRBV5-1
ASSLTETNEKLF
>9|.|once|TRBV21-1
AGRETGELF